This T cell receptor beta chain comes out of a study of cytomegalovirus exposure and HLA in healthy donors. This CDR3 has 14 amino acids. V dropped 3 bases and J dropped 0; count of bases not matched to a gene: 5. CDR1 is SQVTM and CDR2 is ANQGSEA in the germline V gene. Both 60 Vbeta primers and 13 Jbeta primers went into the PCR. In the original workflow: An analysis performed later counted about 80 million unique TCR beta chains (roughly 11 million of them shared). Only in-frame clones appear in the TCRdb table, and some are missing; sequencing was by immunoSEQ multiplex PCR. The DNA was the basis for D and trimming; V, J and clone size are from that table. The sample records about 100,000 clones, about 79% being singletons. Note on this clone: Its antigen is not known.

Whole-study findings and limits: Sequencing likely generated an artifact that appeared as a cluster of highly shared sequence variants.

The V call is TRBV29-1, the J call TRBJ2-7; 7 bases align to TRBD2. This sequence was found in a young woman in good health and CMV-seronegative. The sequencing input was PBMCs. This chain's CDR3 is CSVDKSGASYEQYF. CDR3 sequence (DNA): TGCAGCGTTGATAAGAGCGGGGCCTCCTACGAGCAGTACTTC.